The T cell receptor (beta chain) described here comes from a study of shared clonotypes between healthy human individuals. Study as a whole: The donors, a couple of women and a few men, were aged 18 to 49.

CD45RO-negative, CCR7-positively selected cells formed the naive CD8 fraction, excluding terminally differentiated effector memory CD45RA+ cells. Everyone who donated was a Caucasian adult who lived in Nashville, Tennessee. This clone was found once. The antigen is not known. This sample includes further DNA sequences coding for the same CDR3. Broader study findings: Limitation of the genetic and exposure-history diversity represented came from the few donors. Naive CD4 clonotype sharing across a few donors was approximately 5%.

V shed 4 bases and J shed 0 bases, with 10 bases lying between them. From germline, CDR1 is MNHEY and CDR2 SVGAGI. This CDR3 comprises 15 residues. The assay was immunoSEQ multiplex PCR, and TCRdb's table has in-frame clones only and misses some. The sample shows roughly 890,000 clones, almost 95% of them seen only once. The TCR was taken from a man aged 25-40 years in good health. The source material was naive CD8+ T cells sorted from blood. The chain carries TRBV6-5 and TRBJ2-1; weak D call: TRBD2 (5 bases). CDR3 region: CASSSSGSSYNEQFF. The CDR3 DNA follows: TGTGCCAGCAGTTCAAGCGGAAGCTCCTACAATGAGCAGTTCTTC.